This T cell receptor beta chain was observed in a study of cytomegalovirus exposure and HLA in healthy donors. Germline assignment: CDR1 MNHNS and CDR2 SASEGT. Trimming stripped 5 bases from V and 0 bases from J, with 11 bases between. This CDR3 has 15 amino acids. The PCR had 60 Vbeta and 13 Jbeta primers. Assay used: immunoSEQ multiplex PCR; TCRdb lists only in-frame clones, some missing. Here the sample table reports approximately 120,000 clones. General study results and limits: Diagnosis of cytomegalovirus status made by the classifier reportedly showed high specificity and sensitivity.

As concerns this clone: Antigen unknown.

The sequence was obtained from a man aged 25 to 45 in good health and CMV-seronegative. V usage is TRBV6-1 and J usage is TRBJ1-5, with D possibly being TRBD1 (5 bases). The source material was PBMCs. This CDR3 is CASSRDSSSNQPQHF. CDR3 nucleotides: TGTGCCAGCAGTCGGGACTCAAGTAGCAATCAGCCCCAGCATTTT.